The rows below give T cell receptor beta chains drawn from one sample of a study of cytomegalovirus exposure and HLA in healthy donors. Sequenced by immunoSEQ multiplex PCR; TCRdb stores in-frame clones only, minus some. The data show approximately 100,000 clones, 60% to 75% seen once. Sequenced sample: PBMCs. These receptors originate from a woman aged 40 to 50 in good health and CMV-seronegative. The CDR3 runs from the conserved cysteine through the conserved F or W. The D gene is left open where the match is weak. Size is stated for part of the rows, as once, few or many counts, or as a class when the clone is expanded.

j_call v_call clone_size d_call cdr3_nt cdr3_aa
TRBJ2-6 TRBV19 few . TGTGCCAGTAGTATTGTAGGTAGCATGCCTGGGGCCAACGTCCTGACTTTC CASSIVGSMPGANVLTF
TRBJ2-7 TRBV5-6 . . TGTGCCAGCAGCTTGGGTGAAGGGGGGCAGTACTTC CASSLGEGGQYF
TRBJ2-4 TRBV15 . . TGTGCCACCAGCAGAGATCCTGGTCCTGTGAGGAACATTCAGTACTTC CATSRDPGPVRNIQYF
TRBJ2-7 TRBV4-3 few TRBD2 TGCGCCAGCAGCCAAGTAAGCCCCGGACTAGCGGGGGGCCGGTCCTACGAGCAGTACTTC CASSQVSPGLAGGRSYEQYF
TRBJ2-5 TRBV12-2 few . TGTGCAAGTCGCTTAGTGACTAGCGGGGGTCCCAAGAAAGAGACCCAGTACTTC CASRLVTSGGPKKETQYF
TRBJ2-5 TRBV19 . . TGTGCCAGTGGAGATAGGTCCGCCTTCGGGACCCAGTACTTC CASGDRSAFGTQYF
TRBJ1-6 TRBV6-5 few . TGTGCCAGTCGGCGGGAACAGTCACCCCTCCACTTT CASRREQSPLHF
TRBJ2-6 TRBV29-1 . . TGCAGCGTTGACGAGGCACCCACCCCGTCCGGGGCCAACGTCCTGACTTTC CSVDEAPTPSGANVLTF
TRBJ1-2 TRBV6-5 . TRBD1 TGTGCCAGCAGTTTAGGACAGGGGGTGTATGGCTACACCTTC CASSLGQGVYGYTF
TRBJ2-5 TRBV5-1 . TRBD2 TGCGCCAGCAGCGCTGAGGGACTAACATTAGAGACCCAGTACTTC CASSAEGLTLETQYF
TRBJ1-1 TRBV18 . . TGTGCCAGCTCGATTGGACCGGGAACTGAAGCTTTCTTT CASSIGPGTEAFF
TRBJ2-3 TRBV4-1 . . TGCGCCAGCAGCCAAGCCCAGAAGACTAGCACAGATACGCAGTATTTT CASSQAQKTSTDTQYF
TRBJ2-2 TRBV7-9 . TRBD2 TGTGCCAGCAGCTCGACTAGCGGGACGTCGAGTGCGGAGCTGTTTTTT CASSSTSGTSSAELFF
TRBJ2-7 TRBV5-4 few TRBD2 TGTGCCAGCAGCTTGTTTCGCGGACTAGCGGGAACCTACGAGCAGTACTTC CASSLFRGLAGTYEQYF